These T cell receptor beta chains were read from a single sample in a study of human T cells and chemical hapten exposure. MiXCR was run by TCRdb on the RACE reads, yielding one entry per CDR3 protein. The sample has 150,000 to 200,000 distinct CDR3 sequences; about 14% are singletons. The input for sequencing was whole blood, taken in connection with sensitization to the hapten diphenylcyclopropenone (DPC). The source is a woman between 25 and 40 years old with alopecia areata. Some clones in this sample may be carry-over from other donors' samples. CDR3s include the opening cysteine and the closing phenylalanine or tryptophan. The D gene is left open where the match is weak. The size field is filled for only some rows; it gives once, few, many or a size class.

TRBJ1-1 | NA | few | TRBV5-1 | CASSLEAVANTEAFF | TGCGCCAGCAGCTTGGAGGCAGTCGCGAACACTGAAGCTTTCTTT
TRBJ1-5 | TRBD1 | few | TRBV9 | CASSVEGTGDQPQHF | TGTGCCAGCAGCGTAGAAGGGACAGGGGATCAGCCCCAGCATTTT
TRBJ1-2 | NA | many | TRBV29-1 | CSVGTANYGYTF | TGCAGCGTTGGTACGGCAAACTATGGCTACACCTTC
TRBJ2-1 | TRBD1 | few | TRBV3-1 | CASSQARDRGNEQFF | TGTGCCAGCAGCCAAGCCCGGGACAGGGGTAATGAGCAGTTCTTC
TRBJ2-3 | NA | NA | TRBV28 | CASRGTSTRGTDTQYF | TGTGCCAGCAGGGGAACTAGCACCAGAGGAACAGATACGCAGTATTTT
TRBJ1-2 | TRBD1 | few | TRBV28 | CASKAGTGNHYGYTF | TGTGCCAGCAAAGCCGGGACAGGGAACCACTATGGCTACACCTTC
TRBJ1-5 | NA | many | TRBV20-1 | CSAKSGNQPQHF | TGCAGTGCCAAGTCTGGCAATCAGCCCCAGCATTTT
TRBJ1-2 | TRBD1 | NA | TRBV19 | CASSILGTGGNYGYTF | TGTGCCAGTAGTATTCTGGGCACAGGGGGGAACTATGGCTACACCTTC
TRBJ1-6 | NA | many | TRBV20-1 | CSARDSYSPLHF | TGCAGTGCTAGAGACTCATATTCACCCCTCCACTTT
TRBJ1-1 | TRBD1 | many | TRBV6-6 | CASSYRQGNTEAFF | TGTGCCAGCAGTTACCGACAGGGGAACACTGAAGCTTTCTTT
TRBJ1-5 | TRBD1 | few | TRBV19 | CASMDRRNQPQHF | TGTGCCAGTATGGACAGGAGGAATCAGCCCCAGCATTTT
TRBJ2-1 | TRBD2 | NA | TRBV7-6 | CASSLAIGGSGDEQFF | TGTGCCAGCAGCTTAGCCATTGGCGGGAGCGGGGATGAGCAGTTCTTC
TRBJ2-2 | NA | few | TRBV2 | CASSGKKFTGELFF | TGTGCCAGCAGTGGAAAGAAATTTACCGGGGAGCTGTTTTTT
TRBJ1-4 | TRBD1 | NA | TRBV29-1 | CSVESGGSTNEKLFF | TGCAGCGTTGAATCAGGGGGCTCTACTAATGAAAAACTGTTTTTT
TRBJ1-1 | NA | NA | TRBV7-8 | CASSFLNGVLNTEAFF | TGTGCCAGCAGCTTTTTGAATGGGGTCCTGAACACTGAAGCTTTCTTT
TRBJ1-4 | NA | many | TRBV12-3/TRBV12-4 | CASSPLGTELFF | TGTGCCAGCAGCCCATTAGGGACGGAACTGTTTTTT
TRBJ2-7 | TRBD1 | NA | TRBV20-1 | CSASPRDRAYEQYF | TGCAGTGCTAGCCCCCGGGACAGGGCCTACGAGCAGTACTTC
TRBJ1-5 | TRBD1 | many | TRBV5-1 | CASSLGTGGGQPQHF | TGCGCCAGCAGCTTGGGGACAGGGGGCGGTCAGCCCCAGCATTTT
TRBJ2-5 | TRBD1 | NA | TRBV6-5 | CASRRGQGQETQYF | TGTGCCAGCAGACGGGGACAGGGCCAAGAGACCCAGTACTTC
TRBJ1-3 | NA | NA | TRBV7-6 | CASSLYQTTGNTIYF | TGTGCCAGCAGCTTATATCAGACTACGGGAAACACCATATATTTT
TRBJ2-2 | TRBD2 | NA | TRBV2 | CASRTTSAGELFF | TGTGCCAGCAGAACTACTAGCGCCGGGGAGCTGTTTTTT
TRBJ2-4 | NA | NA | TRBV19 | CASSMVGNIQYF | TGTGCCAGTAGTATGGTGGGAAACATTCAGTACTTC
TRBJ2-7 | TRBD2 | NA | TRBV3-1 | CASSPREGGSEQYF | TGTGCCAGCAGCCCCAGGGAGGGAGGGTCCGAGCAGTACTTC
TRBJ2-7 | TRBD2 | NA | TRBV7-2 | CASSPLGGQSEQYF | TGTGCCAGCAGCCCTTTGGGAGGGCAATCCGAGCAGTACTTC
TRBJ2-1 | TRBD1 | few | TRBV11-3 | CASSLDRHRGNEQFF | TGTGCCAGCAGCTTAGATCGGCACAGGGGGAATGAGCAGTTCTTC